Listed below are T cell receptor beta chains from one sample, sequenced in a study of T cell responses to AZD1222 COVID-19 vaccine. Only in-frame clones appear in the TCRdb table, and some are missing; sequencing was by immunoSEQ multiplex PCR. The table records more than 110,000 clones, over 90% of them present only once. Source: peripheral blood, taken 28 days after the second AZD1222 dose. These receptors were taken from an adult who received the AZD1222 COVID-19 vaccine. Each CDR3 is given with its conserved first and last residue. A D gene is named only where the DNA matches it firmly. Only some rows state a clone size, as once, few, many or a class for expanded clones.

D	J	V	size	CDR3	DNA
TRBD2	TRBJ2-3	TRBV7-2	-	CASSLVTSGQDTQYF	TGTGCCAGCAGCTTAGTGACTAGCGGGCAAGATACGCAGTATTTT
-	TRBJ2-6	TRBV21-1	-	CASNFRLDSNASGANVLTF	TGTGCCAGCAACTTCCGCTTGGACTCGAATGCCTCTGGGGCCAACGTCCTGACTTTC
TRBD1	TRBJ1-3	TRBV6-6	-	CASSYRTGSGNTIYF	TGTGCCAGCAGTTACAGGACAGGCTCTGGAAACACCATATATTTT
TRBD1	TRBJ2-1	TRBV25-1	-	CASSGTGVNEQFF	TGTGCCAGCAGTGGGACAGGGGTGAATGAGCAGTTCTTC
-	TRBJ2-3	TRBV29-1	-	CSGDSGGTDTQYF	TGCAGCGGGGACTCGGGGGGCACAGATACGCAGTATTTT
TRBD1	TRBJ1-2	TRBV28	-	CASNSRGQRVYGYTF	TGTGCCAGCAACTCTAGGGGGCAAAGGGTCTATGGCTACACCTTC
TRBD1	TRBJ2-5	TRBV5-1	-	CASRVEGGMETQYF	TGCGCCAGCAGAGTTGAAGGGGGCATGGAGACCCAGTACTTC
TRBD2	TRBJ2-7	TRBV7-2	few	CASSLGLAGSYEQYF	TGTGCCAGCAGCTTAGGACTAGCGGGCTCCTACGAGCAGTACTTC
-	TRBJ1-1	TRBV30	-	CAWTRRTPVTEAFF	TGTGCCTGGACCAGACGGACGCCGGTCACTGAAGCTTTCTTT
-	TRBJ1-2	TRBV28	-	CASSSDRYTF	TGTGCCAGCAGTTCGGACCGCTACACCTTC
TRBD2	TRBJ2-7	TRBV7-2	-	CASSLVVGLAGIDEQYF	TGTGCCAGCAGCTTAGTAGTCGGACTAGCGGGAATCGACGAGCAGTACTTC
TRBD2	TRBJ2-5	TRBV20-1	-	CSASSLAGGDRETQYF	TGCAGTGCTAGTTCTCTAGCGGGAGGCGATCGGGAGACCCAGTACTTC
-	TRBJ2-7	TRBV9	few	CASSVGLAPLEQYF	TGTGCCAGCAGCGTAGGTTTAGCGCCACTCGAGCAGTACTTC
TRBD2	TRBJ2-1	TRBV27	-	CASSSILQISGSSYNEQFF	TGTGCCAGCAGTTCAATACTCCAGATTAGCGGGAGCTCCTACAATGAGCAGTTCTTC
-	TRBJ1-5	TRBV28	-	CASSLSFNQPQHF	TGTGCCAGCAGTTTAAGCTTCAATCAGCCCCAGCATTTT
-	TRBJ2-1	TRBV13	-	CASSLVRGRNNEQFF	TGTGCCAGCAGCTTAGTGAGGGGTAGGAACAATGAGCAGTTCTTC
TRBD1	TRBJ2-7	TRBV10-3	few	CAISRTGIYEQYF	TGTGCCATCAGCAGGACAGGAATATACGAGCAGTACTTC
-	TRBJ1-5	TRBV19	-	CASGGQGEGQPQHF	TGTGCCAGTGGGGGGCAGGGCGAAGGTCAGCCCCAGCATTTT
TRBD1	TRBJ1-4	TRBV9	few	CASSLGQGLGEKLFF	TGTGCCAGCAGCCTAGGACAGGGGCTTGGTGAAAAACTGTTTTTT
-	TRBJ2-1	TRBV29-1	-	CSVEGIRTRGDEQFF	TGCAGCGTTGAAGGAATCCGGACTAGGGGGGATGAGCAGTTCTTC
-	TRBJ2-1	TRBV9	-	CASSVGLRTNEQFF	TGTGCCAGCAGCGTGGGCTTGAGGACCAATGAGCAGTTCTTC
TRBD1	TRBJ1-1	TRBV15	few	CATSRGTGAGTEAFF	TGTGCCACCAGCAGAGGCACAGGGGCGGGCACTGAAGCTTTCTTT
-	TRBJ2-5	TRBV5-1	-	CASSLGSRDPRETQYF	TGCGCCAGCAGCTTGGGATCCCGGGACCCCCGGGAGACCCAGTACTTC
TRBD1	TRBJ1-1	TRBV10-3	-	CATRQGVGTEAFF	TGTGCCACCCGACAGGGAGTAGGCACTGAAGCTTTCTTT